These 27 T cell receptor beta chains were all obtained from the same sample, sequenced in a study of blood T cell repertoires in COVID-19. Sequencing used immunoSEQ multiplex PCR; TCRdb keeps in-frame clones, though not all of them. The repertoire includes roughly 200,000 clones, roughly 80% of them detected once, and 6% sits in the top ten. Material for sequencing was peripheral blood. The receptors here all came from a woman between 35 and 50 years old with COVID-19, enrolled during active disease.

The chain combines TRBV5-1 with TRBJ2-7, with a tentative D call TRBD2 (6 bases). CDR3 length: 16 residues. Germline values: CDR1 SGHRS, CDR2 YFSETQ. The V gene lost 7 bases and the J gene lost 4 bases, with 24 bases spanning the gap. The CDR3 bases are TGCGCCAGCGGGTTAAGTGGGGGGACTTTCCCTTACGAGCAGTACTTC. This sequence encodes CASGLSGGTFPYEQYF.

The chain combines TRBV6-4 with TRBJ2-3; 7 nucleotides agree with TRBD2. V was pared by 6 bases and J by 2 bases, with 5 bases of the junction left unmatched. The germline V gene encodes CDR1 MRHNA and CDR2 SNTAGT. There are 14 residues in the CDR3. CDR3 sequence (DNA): TGTGCCAGCAGCCCGGGACTACCCACAGATACGCAGTATTTT. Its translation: CASSPGLPTDTQYF.

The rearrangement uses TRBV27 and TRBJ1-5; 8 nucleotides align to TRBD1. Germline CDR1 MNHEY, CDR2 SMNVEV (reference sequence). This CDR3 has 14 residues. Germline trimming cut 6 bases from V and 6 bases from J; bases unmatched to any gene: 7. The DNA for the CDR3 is TGTGCCAGCAGCCAAGGACAGGGAGGTCAGCCCCAGCATTTT. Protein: CASSQGQGGQPQHF.

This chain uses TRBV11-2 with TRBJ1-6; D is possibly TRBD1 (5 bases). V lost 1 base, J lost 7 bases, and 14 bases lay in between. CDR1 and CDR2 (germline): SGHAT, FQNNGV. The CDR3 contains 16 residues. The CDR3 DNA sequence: TGTGCCAGCAGCTTAGGCCCTCCGGGACTAAATTCACCCCTCCACTTT. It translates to CASSLGPPGLNSPLHF.

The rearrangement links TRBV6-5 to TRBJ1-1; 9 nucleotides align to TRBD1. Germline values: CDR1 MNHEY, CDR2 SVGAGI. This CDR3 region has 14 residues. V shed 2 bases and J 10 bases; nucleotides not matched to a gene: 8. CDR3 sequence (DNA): TGTGCCAGCAGTTACGCCCTAGGACAGGGGCCAGCTTTCTTT. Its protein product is CASSYALGQGPAFF.

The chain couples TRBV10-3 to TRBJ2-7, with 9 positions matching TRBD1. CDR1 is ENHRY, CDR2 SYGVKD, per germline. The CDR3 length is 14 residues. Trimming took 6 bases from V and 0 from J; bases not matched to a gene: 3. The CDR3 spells CAIRGTGSSYEQYF. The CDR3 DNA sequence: TGTGCCATCAGGGGGACAGGGAGCTCCTACGAGCAGTACTTC.

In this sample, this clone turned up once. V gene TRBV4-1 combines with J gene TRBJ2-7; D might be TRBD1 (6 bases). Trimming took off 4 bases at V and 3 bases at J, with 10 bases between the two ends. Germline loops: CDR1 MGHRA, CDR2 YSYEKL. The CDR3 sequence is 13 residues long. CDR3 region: CASSPEQGYEQYF. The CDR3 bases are TGCGCCAGCAGCCCGGAACAGGGCTACGAGCAGTACTTC.

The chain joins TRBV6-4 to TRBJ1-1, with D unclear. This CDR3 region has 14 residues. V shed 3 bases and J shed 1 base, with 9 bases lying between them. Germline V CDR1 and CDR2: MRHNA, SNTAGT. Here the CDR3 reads CASSEDAANTEAFF. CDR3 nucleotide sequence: TGTGCCAGCAGTGAAGACGCGGCGAACACTGAAGCTTTCTTT.

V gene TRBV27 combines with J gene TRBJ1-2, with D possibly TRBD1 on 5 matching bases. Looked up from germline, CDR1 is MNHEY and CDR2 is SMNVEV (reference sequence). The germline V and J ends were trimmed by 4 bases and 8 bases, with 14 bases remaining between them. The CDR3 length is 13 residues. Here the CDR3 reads CASSSWGDGGYTF. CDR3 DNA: TGTGCCAGCAGTTCGTGGGGGGACGGCGGCTACACCTTC.

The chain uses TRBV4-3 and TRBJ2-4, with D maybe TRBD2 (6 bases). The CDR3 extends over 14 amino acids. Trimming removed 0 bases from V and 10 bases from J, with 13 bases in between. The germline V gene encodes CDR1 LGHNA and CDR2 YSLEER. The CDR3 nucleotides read TGCGCCAGCAGCCAAGATGCGGGACCAGGGATTCAGTACTTC. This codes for CASSQDAGPGIQYF.

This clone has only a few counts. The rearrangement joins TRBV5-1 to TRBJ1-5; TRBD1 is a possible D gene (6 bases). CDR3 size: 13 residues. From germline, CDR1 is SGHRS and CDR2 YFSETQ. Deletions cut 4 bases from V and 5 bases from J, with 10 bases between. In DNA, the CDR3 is TGCGCCAGCAGCAAGGGGGGGTATCAGCCCCAGCATTTT. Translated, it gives CASSKGGYQPQHF.

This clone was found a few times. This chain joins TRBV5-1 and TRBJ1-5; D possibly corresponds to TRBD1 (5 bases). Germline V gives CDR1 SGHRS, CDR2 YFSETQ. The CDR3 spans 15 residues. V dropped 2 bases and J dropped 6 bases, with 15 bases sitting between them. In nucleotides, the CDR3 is TGCGCCAGCAGCTTCCTATCAGGGTCGGGTCAGCCCCAGCATTTT. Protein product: CASSFLSGSGQPQHF.

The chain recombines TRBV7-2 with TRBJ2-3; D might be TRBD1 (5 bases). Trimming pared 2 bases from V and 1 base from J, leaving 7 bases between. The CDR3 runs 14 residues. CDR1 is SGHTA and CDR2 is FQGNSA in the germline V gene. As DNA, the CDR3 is TGTGCCAGCAGCTTAAACAGGCGCACAGATACGCAGTATTTT. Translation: CASSLNRRTDTQYF.

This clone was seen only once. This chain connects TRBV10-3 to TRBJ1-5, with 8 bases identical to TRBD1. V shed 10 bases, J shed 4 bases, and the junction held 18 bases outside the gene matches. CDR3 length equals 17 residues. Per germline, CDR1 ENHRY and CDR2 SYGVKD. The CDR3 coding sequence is TGTGCCACTTCCGGGACAGGCGACGTCGTAGGGAATCAGCCCCAGCATTTT. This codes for CATSGTGDVVGNQPQHF.

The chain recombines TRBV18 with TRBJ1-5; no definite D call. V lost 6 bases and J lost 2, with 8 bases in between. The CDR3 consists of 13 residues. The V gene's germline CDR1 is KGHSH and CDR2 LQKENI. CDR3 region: CASSTDGNQPQHF. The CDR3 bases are TGTGCCAGCTCGACTGACGGCAATCAGCCCCAGCATTTT.

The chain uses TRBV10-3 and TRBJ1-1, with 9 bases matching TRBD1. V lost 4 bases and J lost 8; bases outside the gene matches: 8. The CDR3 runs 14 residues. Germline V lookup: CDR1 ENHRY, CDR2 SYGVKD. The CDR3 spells CAISAVGTGTEAFF. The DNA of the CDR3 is TGTGCCATCAGTGCAGTGGGGACAGGGACCGAAGCTTTCTTT.

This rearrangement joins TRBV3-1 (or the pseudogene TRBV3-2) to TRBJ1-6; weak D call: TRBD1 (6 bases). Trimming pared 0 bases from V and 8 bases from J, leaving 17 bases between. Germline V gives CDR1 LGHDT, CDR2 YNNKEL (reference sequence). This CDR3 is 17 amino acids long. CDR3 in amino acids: CASSQERHRDRDSPLHF. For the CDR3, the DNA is TGTGCCAGCAGCCAAGAAAGGCACAGGGATCGGGATTCACCCCTCCACTTT.

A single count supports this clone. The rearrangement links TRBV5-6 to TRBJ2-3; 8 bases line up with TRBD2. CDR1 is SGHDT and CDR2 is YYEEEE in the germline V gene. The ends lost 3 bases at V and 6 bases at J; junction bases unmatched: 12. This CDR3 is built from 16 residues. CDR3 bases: TGTGCCAGCAGCTGGATTACTAGCGGTCTGGCCGATACGCAGTATTTT. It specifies CASSWITSGLADTQYF.

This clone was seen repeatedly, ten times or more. CDR3 sequence reads: CASRVQGMNTEAFF. The CDR3 coding sequence is TGTGCCAGCAGGGTACAGGGAATGAACACTGAAGCTTTCTTT. This chain uses TRBV27 with TRBJ1-1; tentative D call: TRBD1 (6 bases). V was trimmed by 6 bases and J by 0 bases, leaving 11 bases between them. Germline assignment: CDR1 MNHEY and CDR2 SMNVEV (reference sequence). The CDR3 spans 14 residues.

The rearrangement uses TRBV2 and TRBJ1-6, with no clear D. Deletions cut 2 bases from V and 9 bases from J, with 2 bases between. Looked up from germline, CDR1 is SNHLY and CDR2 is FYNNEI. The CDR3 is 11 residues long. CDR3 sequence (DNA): TGTGCCAGCAGTGAACTTTCACCCCTCCACTTT. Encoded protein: CASSELSPLHF.

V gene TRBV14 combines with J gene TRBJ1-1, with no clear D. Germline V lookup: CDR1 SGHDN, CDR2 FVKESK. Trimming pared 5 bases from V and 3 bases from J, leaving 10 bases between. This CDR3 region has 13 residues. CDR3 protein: CASSNQEDTEAFF. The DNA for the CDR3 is TGTGCCAGCAGCAATCAGGAAGACACTGAAGCTTTCTTT. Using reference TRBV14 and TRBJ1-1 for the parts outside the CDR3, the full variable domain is EAGVTQFPSHSVIEKGQTVTLRCDPISGHDNLYWYRRVMGKEIKFLLHFVKESKQDESGMPNNRFLAERTGGTYSTLKVQPAELEDSGVYFCASSNQEDTEAFFGQGTRLTVV.

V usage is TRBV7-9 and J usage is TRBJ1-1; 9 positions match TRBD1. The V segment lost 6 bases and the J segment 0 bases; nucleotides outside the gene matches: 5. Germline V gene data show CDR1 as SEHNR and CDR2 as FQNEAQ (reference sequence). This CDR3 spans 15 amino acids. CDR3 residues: CASRPDRGLNTEAFF. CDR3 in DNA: TGTGCCAGCAGACCGGACAGGGGATTGAACACTGAAGCTTTCTTT. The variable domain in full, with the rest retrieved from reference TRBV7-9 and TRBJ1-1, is DTGVSQNPRHKITKRGQNVTFRCDPISEHNRLYWYRQTLGQGPEFLTYFQNEAQLEKSRLLSDRFSAERPKGSFSTLEIQRTEQGDSAMYLCASRPDRGLNTEAFFGQGTRLTVV.

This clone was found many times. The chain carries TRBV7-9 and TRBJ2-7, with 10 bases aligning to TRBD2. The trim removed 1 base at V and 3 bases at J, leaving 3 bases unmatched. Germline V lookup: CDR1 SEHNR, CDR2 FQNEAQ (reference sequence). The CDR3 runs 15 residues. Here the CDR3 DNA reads TGTGCCAGCAGCTTAGTAACTAGCGGGGACTACGAGCAGTACTTC. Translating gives CASSLVTSGDYEQYF.

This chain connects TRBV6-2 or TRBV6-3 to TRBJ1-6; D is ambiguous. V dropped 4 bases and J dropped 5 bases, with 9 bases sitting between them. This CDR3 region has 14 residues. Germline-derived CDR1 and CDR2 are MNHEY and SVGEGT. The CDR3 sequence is CASSSTEDNSPLHF. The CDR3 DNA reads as TGTGCCAGCAGTTCCACAGAAGATAATTCACCCCTCCACTTT.

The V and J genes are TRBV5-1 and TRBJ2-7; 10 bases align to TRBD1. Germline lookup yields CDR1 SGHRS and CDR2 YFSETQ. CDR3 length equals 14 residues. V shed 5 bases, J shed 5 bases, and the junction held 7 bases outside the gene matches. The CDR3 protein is CASSRETGGNEQYF. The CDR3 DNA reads TGCGCCAGCAGTCGAGAGACAGGGGGCAACGAGCAGTACTTC.

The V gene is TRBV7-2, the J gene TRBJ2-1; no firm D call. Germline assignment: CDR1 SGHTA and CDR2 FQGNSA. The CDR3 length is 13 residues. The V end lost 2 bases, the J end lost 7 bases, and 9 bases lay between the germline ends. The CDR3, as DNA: TGTGCCAGCAGCTTAATATTTGAGAATGAGCAGTTCTTC. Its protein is CASSLIFENEQFF.

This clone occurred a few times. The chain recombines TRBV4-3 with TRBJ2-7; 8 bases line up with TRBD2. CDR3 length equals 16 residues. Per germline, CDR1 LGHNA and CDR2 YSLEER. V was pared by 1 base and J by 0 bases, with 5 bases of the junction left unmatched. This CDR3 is CASSQVASGFSYEQYF. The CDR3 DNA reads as TGCGCCAGCAGCCAAGTGGCTAGCGGGTTCTCCTACGAGCAGTACTTC.